Described below is a single T cell receptor (beta chain) sequence and its context. Given a much more abundant clone one base away, this may be a read error. The data belong to a study of T-cell reconstitution after alpha-beta-depleted transplantation in children. The CDR3 is 14 residues long. Germline trimming cut 4 bases from V and 5 bases from J; bases unmatched to any gene: 4. Germline CDR1 reads DFQATT; CDR2 reads SNEGSKA (reference sequence). Molecular barcoding with unique molecular identifiers was used for the TCRbeta library. Using its own MiXCR run on the PCR reads, TCRdb lists one record per CDR3 protein. The sample records about 400,000 distinct CDR3 sequences, roughly 21% being singletons.

The gene calls are TRBV20-1 and TRBJ2-5; the match to TRBD2 covers 13 bases. The clonotype comes from a human donor who donated a stem cell graft to a child with acute myeloid leukemia. This sample comprised PBMCs from the stem cell graft donor, obtained from the stem cell graft. The CDR3 spells CSAKLAGGRETQYF. The CDR3 DNA reads as TGCAGTGCTAAACTAGCGGGAGGGAGGGAGACCCAGTACTTC.